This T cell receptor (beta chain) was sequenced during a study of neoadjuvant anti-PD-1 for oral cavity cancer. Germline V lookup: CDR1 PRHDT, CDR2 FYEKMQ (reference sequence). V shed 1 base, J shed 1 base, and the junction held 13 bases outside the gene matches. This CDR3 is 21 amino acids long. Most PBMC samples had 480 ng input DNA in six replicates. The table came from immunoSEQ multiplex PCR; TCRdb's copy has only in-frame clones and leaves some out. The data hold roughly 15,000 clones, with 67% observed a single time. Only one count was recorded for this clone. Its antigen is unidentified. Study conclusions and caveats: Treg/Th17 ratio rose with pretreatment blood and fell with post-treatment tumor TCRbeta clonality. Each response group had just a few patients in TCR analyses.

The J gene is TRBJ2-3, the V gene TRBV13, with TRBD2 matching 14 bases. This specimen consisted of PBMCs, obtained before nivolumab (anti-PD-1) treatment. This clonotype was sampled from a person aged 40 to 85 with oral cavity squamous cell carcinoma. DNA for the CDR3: TGTGCCAGCAGCTTAGCGCGACTAGCGGGAGGGGGGTTCTCAGGCACAGATACGCAGTATTTT. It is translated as CASSLARLAGGGFSGTDTQYF.